The rows below give T cell receptor beta chains drawn from one sample of a study of T cell changes during pregnancy in multiple sclerosis. Only in-frame clones appear in the TCRdb table, and some are missing; sequencing was by immunoSEQ multiplex PCR. The sample carries roughly 110,000 clones, 85% to 95% recorded once. The specimen was peripheral blood, collected after pregnancy. The receptors come from a female donor with multiple sclerosis, enrolled in a pregnancy study. CDR3s include the opening cysteine and the closing phenylalanine or tryptophan. D genes are given only for firm matches. Only some rows state a clone size, as once, few, many or a class for expanded clones.

TRBD1	NA	TRBV11-1	TRBJ2-2	CASSFPRTGNTGELFF	TGTGCCAGCAGCTTCCCACGGACAGGGAACACCGGGGAGCTGTTTTTT
TRBD1	NA	TRBV18	TRBJ1-1	CASSPLGTANTEAFF	TGTGCCAGCTCACCACTCGGGACAGCGAACACTGAAGCTTTCTTT
TRBD2	NA	TRBV28	TRBJ2-3	CASSFPAGGADTQYF	TGTGCCAGCAGTTTCCCAGCGGGAGGGGCAGATACGCAGTATTTT
TRBD1	NA	TRBV18	TRBJ2-7	CASSLDRGRSYEQYF	TGTGCCAGCTCCCTAGACAGGGGGAGATCCTACGAGCAGTACTTC
NA	NA	TRBV5-1	TRBJ2-3	CASSPDTTSTDTQYF	TGCGCCAGCAGCCCGGACACTACTAGCACAGATACGCAGTATTTT
TRBD1	once	TRBV5-1	TRBJ2-7	CASSLVSDRGSPGYEQYF	TGCGCCAGCAGCTTGGTGAGTGACAGGGGATCTCCAGGCTACGAGCAGTACTTC
NA	NA	TRBV29-1	TRBJ1-2	CSATTLNYGYTF	TGCAGCGCCACGACTCTTAACTATGGCTACACCTTC
NA	NA	TRBV5-4	TRBJ1-1	CASSWGENTEAFF	TGTGCCAGCAGCTGGGGAGAGAACACTGAAGCTTTCTTT
NA	NA	TRBV5-1	TRBJ2-1	CASSLVVGANSNEQFF	TGCGCCAGCAGCTTGGTTGTGGGGGCAAATAGCAATGAGCAGTTCTTC
TRBD1	few	TRBV27	TRBJ1-1	CASSQGARTEAFF	TGTGCCAGCAGTCAGGGGGCACGGACTGAAGCTTTCTTT
TRBD2	NA	TRBV5-4	TRBJ2-3	CASSKLTSGRAADTQYF	TGTGCCAGCAGCAAATTGACTAGCGGGAGGGCTGCAGATACGCAGTATTTT
NA	NA	TRBV5-1	TRBJ2-7	CASSFGGDGYEQYF	TGCGCCAGCAGCTTCGGTGGAGACGGCTACGAGCAGTACTTC
NA	NA	TRBV14	TRBJ2-6	CASSPRLPGANVLTF	TGTGCCAGCAGCCCTAGGTTGCCTGGGGCCAACGTCCTGACTTTC
TRBD1	NA	TRBV15	TRBJ1-3	CATRDRGFPGNTIYF	TGTGCCACAAGGGACAGGGGCTTCCCTGGAAACACCATATATTTT
NA	NA	TRBV6-5	TRBJ2-7	CASSPGQPWEQYF	TGTGCCAGCAGTCCGGGTCAACCCTGGGAGCAGTACTTC
NA	few	TRBV29-1	TRBJ1-1	CSASKNTEAFF	TGCAGCGCTAGTAAGAACACTGAAGCTTTCTTT
NA	NA	TRBV6-5	TRBJ1-3	CASSPLQSGNTIYF	TGTGCCAGCAGCCCGCTTCAGTCTGGAAACACCATATATTTT
NA	NA	TRBV5-4	TRBJ2-5	CASSLKGEGGLETQYF	TGTGCCAGCAGCTTAAAGGGAGAGGGCGGGTTAGAGACCCAGTACTTC
TRBD1	NA	TRBV7-8	TRBJ2-1	CASSLGVGTGLFEQFF	TGTGCCAGCAGCTTAGGAGTTGGGACAGGGCTTTTTGAGCAGTTCTTC
NA	NA	TRBV19	TRBJ1-2	CASSIEIAGLGYTF	TGTGCCAGTAGTATAGAAATTGCAGGGCTCGGCTACACCTTC
NA	NA	TRBV27	TRBJ1-5	CASSPGQFNQPQHF	TGTGCCAGCAGCCCTGGACAGTTCAATCAGCCCCAGCATTTT
NA	NA	TRBV7-8	TRBJ2-1	CASSLRLNSYNEQFF	TGTGCCAGCAGTTTGCGGCTGAACTCCTACAATGAGCAGTTCTTC
NA	NA	TRBV5-6	TRBJ1-5	CASSSIGTPSNQPQHF	TGTGCCAGCAGCTCCATAGGGACACCTAGCAATCAGCCCCAGCATTTT
TRBD1	NA	TRBV2	TRBJ2-3	CASSQDGTGGDTQYF	TGTGCCAGCAGTCAGGATGGGACAGGGGGAGATACGCAGTATTTT
NA	NA	TRBV5-8	TRBJ1-2	CASSLEGKYYGYTF	TGTGCCAGCAGCTTGGAGGGGAAATACTATGGCTACACCTTC
NA	NA	TRBV28	TRBJ2-7	CASRMDSQVSYEQYF	TGTGCCAGCAGGATGGACAGCCAAGTCTCCTACGAGCAGTACTTC
NA	NA	TRBV19	TRBJ2-3	CASANTDTQYF	TGTGCCAGTGCGAACACAGATACGCAGTATTTT
TRBD1	NA	TRBV9	TRBJ2-3	CASSLLPGTGAVDTQYF	TGTGCCAGCAGCCTACTACCCGGGACAGGGGCAGTGGATACGCAGTATTTT
NA	NA	TRBV7-3	TRBJ1-2	CASSFGGNYGYTF	TGTGCCAGCAGCTTTGGAGGCAACTATGGCTACACCTTC
NA	NA	TRBV21-1	TRBJ1-1	CASSPEVRWYSGAFF	TGTGCCAGCAGCCCCGAGGTCAGATGGTATTCCGGAGCTTTCTTT
TRBD1	NA	TRBV2	TRBJ2-5	CASEIAPTPGGSDF	TGTGCCAGCGAGATCGCCCCTACCCCAGGGGGAAGTGACTTC
TRBD1	NA	TRBV5-1	TRBJ1-1	CASSVATGEHTEAFF	TGCGCCAGCAGCGTAGCGACAGGGGAGCACACTGAAGCTTTCTTT
TRBD2	NA	TRBV7-9	TRBJ2-1	CASSWATSGDEQFF	TGTGCCAGCAGCTGGGCCACTAGCGGGGATGAGCAGTTCTTC
TRBD1	NA	TRBV14	TRBJ2-5	CASSLDFGTGGFKYF	TGTGCCAGCAGCCTTGACTTCGGGACAGGGGGATTCAAGTACTTC
NA	NA	TRBV27	TRBJ1-4	CASSPQGTNEKLFF	TGTGCCAGCAGTCCCCAGGGAACTAATGAAAAACTGTTTTTT
TRBD1	NA	TRBV5-1	TRBJ1-2	CASSLRDRGYGYTF	TGCGCCAGCAGCTTGAGGGACAGGGGTTATGGCTACACCTTC
NA	once	TRBV5-6	TRBJ1-1	CASSFNRVRYDTEAFF	TGTGCCAGCAGCTTTAACAGGGTTCGATACGACACTGAAGCTTTCTTT
TRBD1	NA	TRBV6-1	TRBJ1-1	CASRVTGGETEAFF	TGTGCCAGCAGGGTCACAGGGGGCGAAACTGAAGCTTTCTTT
NA	NA	TRBV10-3	TRBJ1-2	CATASEASLNNYGYTF	TGTGCCACAGCGTCGGAGGCTTCCCTTAATAACTATGGCTACACCTTC
NA	once	TRBV9	TRBJ1-1	CASTLGGANTEAFF	TGTGCCAGCACCCTCGGGGGGGCGAACACTGAAGCTTTCTTT
NA	once	TRBV4-2	TRBJ1-2	CASSQGPKRGYTF	TGTGCCAGCAGCCAAGGTCCGAAGAGAGGCTACACCTTC
TRBD2	NA	TRBV5-8	TRBJ2-2	CASSRAGGPNFAGELFF	TGTGCCAGCAGCAGAGCGGGAGGGCCTAATTTTGCCGGGGAGCTGTTTTTT
NA	NA	TRBV28	TRBJ2-3	CASSSDHRGGLHTQYF	TGTGCCAGCAGTTCTGATCACAGGGGAGGATTGCATACGCAGTATTTT
NA	NA	TRBV4-1	TRBJ1-5	CASSQDPGSQPQHF	TGCGCCAGCAGCCAAGATCCCGGGAGTCAGCCCCAGCATTTT
TRBD2	NA	TRBV6-1	TRBJ2-3	CASSETSGPGDTQYF	TGTGCCAGCAGCGAGACTAGCGGACCAGGAGATACGCAGTATTTT
TRBD1	NA	TRBV6-5	TRBJ2-7	CASSRQGPTMGEQYF	TGTGCCAGCAGTCGACAGGGACCGACGATGGGCGAGCAGTACTTC